A selection of T cell receptor beta chains follows, all from one sample in a study of blood T cell repertoires in COVID-19. Produced via immunoSEQ multiplex PCR; TCRdb's table is partial and in-frame only. The sample has about 110,000 clones; approximately 84% are singletons. Sequenced input: peripheral blood. The receptors here all came from a human donor in a cohort sampled during active COVID-19. Both conserved end residues are part of each CDR3. A D gene is named only where the DNA matches it firmly.

cdr3_aa	d_call	cdr3_length	v_call	j_call
CASSSSTAGGRGTDTQYF	TRBD2	18	TRBV5-4	TRBJ2-3
CASSPTAALNTEAFF	-	15	TRBV6-5	TRBJ1-1
CSVGDRGGVFTEAFF	-	15	TRBV29-1	TRBJ1-1
CASLTDTEAFF	-	11	TRBV19	TRBJ1-1
CASSLDPPTSGGTGELFF	TRBD2	18	TRBV7-2	TRBJ2-2
CASSLAGTGASYEQYF	TRBD1	16	TRBV5-1	TRBJ2-7
CASSLGALGRGFETGELFF	-	19	TRBV5-1	TRBJ2-2
CASSPQGTNEKLFF	-	14	TRBV4-2	TRBJ1-4
CARRGGGTSGAYNEQFF	TRBD2	17	TRBV5-1	TRBJ2-1
CASSLGTATNEKLFF	-	15	TRBV7-6	TRBJ1-4
CASSEAHQTVYGYTF	-	15	TRBV2	TRBJ1-2
CASSFGRGQNTEAFF	-	15	TRBV7-2	TRBJ1-1
CASSLGTANSGNTIYF	TRBD1	16	TRBV28	TRBJ1-3
CASSESVTGELFF	-	13	TRBV5-1	TRBJ2-2
CASSFHRGRDNQPQHF	TRBD1	16	TRBV7-8	TRBJ1-5
CASSQGRTVYGYTF	-	14	TRBV3-1/TRBV3-2	TRBJ1-2
CASSVATGHYEQFF	-	14	TRBV9	TRBJ2-1
CASSPDPPGTGHGYTF	TRBD1	16	TRBV14	TRBJ1-2
CASSLDLAGGLETQYF	TRBD2	16	TRBV5-1	TRBJ2-5
CATESGTGAYNEQFF	TRBD1	15	TRBV24-1	TRBJ2-1
CASRPRGVFGTIYF	-	14	TRBV6-5	TRBJ1-3
CASSRILAGGLPYEQYF	TRBD2	17	TRBV27	TRBJ2-7
CASSVQGINNSPLHF	TRBD1	15	TRBV5-1	TRBJ1-6
CASKKGSSPFF	-	11	TRBV3-1/TRBV3-2	TRBJ2-1